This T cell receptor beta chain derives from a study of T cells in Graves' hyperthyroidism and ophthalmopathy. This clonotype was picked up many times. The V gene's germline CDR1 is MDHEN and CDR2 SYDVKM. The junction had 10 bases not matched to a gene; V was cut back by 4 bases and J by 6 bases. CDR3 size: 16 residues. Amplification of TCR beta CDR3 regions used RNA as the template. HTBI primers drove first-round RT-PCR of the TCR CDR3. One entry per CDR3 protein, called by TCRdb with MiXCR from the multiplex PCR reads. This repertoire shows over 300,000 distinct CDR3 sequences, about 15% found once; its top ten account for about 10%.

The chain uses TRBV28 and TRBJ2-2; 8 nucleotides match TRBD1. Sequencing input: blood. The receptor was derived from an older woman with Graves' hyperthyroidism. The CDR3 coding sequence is TGTGCCAGCAGTTCCACGACAGGGGTAGGATCCGGGGAGCTGTTTTTT. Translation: CASSSTTGVGSGELFF.